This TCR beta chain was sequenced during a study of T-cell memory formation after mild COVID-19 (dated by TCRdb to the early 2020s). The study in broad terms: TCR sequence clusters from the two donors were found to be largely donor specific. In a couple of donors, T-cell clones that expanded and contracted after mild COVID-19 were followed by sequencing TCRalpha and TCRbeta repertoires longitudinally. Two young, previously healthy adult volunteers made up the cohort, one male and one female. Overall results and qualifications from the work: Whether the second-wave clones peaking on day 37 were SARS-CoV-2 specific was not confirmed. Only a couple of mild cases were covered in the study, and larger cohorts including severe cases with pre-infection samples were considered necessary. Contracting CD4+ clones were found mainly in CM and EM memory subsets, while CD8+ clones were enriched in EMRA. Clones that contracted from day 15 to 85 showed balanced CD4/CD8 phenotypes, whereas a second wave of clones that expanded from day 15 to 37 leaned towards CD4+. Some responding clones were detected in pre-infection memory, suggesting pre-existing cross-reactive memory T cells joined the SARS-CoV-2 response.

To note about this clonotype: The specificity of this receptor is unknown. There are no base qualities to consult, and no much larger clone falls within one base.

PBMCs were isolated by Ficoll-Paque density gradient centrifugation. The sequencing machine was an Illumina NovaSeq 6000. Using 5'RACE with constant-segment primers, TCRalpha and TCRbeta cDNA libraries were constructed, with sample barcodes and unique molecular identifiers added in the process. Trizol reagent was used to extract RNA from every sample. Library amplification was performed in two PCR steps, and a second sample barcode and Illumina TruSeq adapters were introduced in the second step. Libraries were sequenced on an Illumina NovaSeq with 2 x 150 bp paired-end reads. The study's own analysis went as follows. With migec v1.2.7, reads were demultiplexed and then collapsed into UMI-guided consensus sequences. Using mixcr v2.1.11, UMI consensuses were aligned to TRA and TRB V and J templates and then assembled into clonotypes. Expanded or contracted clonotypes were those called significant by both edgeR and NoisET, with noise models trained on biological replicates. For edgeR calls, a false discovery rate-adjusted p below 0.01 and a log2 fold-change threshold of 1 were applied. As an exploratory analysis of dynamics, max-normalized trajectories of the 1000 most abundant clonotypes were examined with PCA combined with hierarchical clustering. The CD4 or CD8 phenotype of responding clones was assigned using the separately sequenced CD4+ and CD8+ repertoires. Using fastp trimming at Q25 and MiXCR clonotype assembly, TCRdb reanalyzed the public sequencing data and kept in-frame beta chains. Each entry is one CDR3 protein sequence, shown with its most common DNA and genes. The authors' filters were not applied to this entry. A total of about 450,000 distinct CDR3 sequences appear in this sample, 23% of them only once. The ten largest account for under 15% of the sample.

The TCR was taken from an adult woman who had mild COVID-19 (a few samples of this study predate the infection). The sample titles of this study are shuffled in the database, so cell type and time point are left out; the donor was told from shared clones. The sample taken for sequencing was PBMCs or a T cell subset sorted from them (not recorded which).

The CDR3 reads CASSYSLAGSTEAFF. Read as DNA, the sequence is TGTGCCAGCAGTTACTCTCTGGCAGGCAGCACTGAAGCTTTCTTT. The rearranged chain carries TRBV6-5 and TRBJ1-1; no D segment can be confidently identified. The CDR3 sequence holds 15 residues, the cysteine and phenylalanine included. Only the CDR3 portion is preserved as DNA: 45 bases, with reading frame beginning at the first base. V drops 0 bases and J drops 4 bases, leaving 12 bases in between. According to the germline V gene, CDR1 reads MNHEY and CDR2 reads SVGAGI.